This entry concerns a single T cell receptor beta chain. These data belong to a study of patients and donors after allogeneic stem cell transplantation. TCRdb recomputed calls from the RT-PCR reads with MiXCR, one row per CDR3 protein. Among about 74,000 distinct CDR3 sequences listed, about 26% were seen once. This clonotype originated in a human donor who was either an allogeneic HSCT recipient or a stem cell or donor lymphocyte infusion donor (not recorded which). It is not recorded whose cells these are; they may come from a transplant donor. Material: blood, either unsorted or a sorted T cell fraction (not recorded which).

The CDR3 loop reads CASSRIAGPTGELFF. As DNA, the CDR3 is TGTGCCAGCAGCCGTATCGCGGGGCCCACCGGGGAGCTGTTTTTT. The J gene is TRBJ2-2, the V gene TRBV11-2; weak D call: TRBD2 (6 bases). V was clipped by 5 bases and J by 4 bases, with 14 bases between them. This CDR3 is built from 15 residues. The germline V gene encodes CDR1 SGHAT and CDR2 FQNNGV.